This entry lists 21 T cell receptor beta chains sequenced from one sample in a study of spatial heterogeneity in lung cancer. Study-level points and caveats: Tumor mutation count correlated with how many alpha and beta TCRs expanded intratumorally.

The antigens these receptors bind are not known. Time point described: sample taken at primary tumor resection. TCRdb independently ran MiXCR on the 5' RACE reads; one entry per CDR3 protein. The sample comprises approximately 3,000 distinct CDR3 sequences, 15% to 20% of which are singletons, and roughly 7.2% rests with the top ten. This material consisted of lung tumor tissue, taken at surgery. The receptors stem from a male donor with early-stage non-small cell lung cancer.

The V and J genes are TRBV9 and TRBJ2-3; no clear D. Germline V gives CDR1 SGDLS, CDR2 YYNGEE. V shed 0 bases and J shed 1 base, with 9 bases lying between them. The CDR3 consists of 15 residues. The DNA of the CDR3 is TGTGCCAGCAGCGTAGCAGGTTATCGCACAGATACGCAGTATTTT. It encodes CASSVAGYRTDTQYF.

The chain employs TRBV7-2 and TRBJ1-5, with 8 bases identical to TRBD1. The CDR3 consists of 15 residues. J was trimmed by 6 bases and V by 1 base; bases with no gene match: 5. Per germline, CDR1 SGHTA and CDR2 FQGNSA. The CDR3 DNA reads TGTGCCAGCAGCTTAGGGGGGACAGGCGGTCAGCCCCAGCATTTT. Translating it yields CASSLGGTGGQPQHF.

This clonotype was counted only a few times. The J gene is TRBJ2-7, the V gene TRBV30; D unclear. This CDR3 contains 12 residues. V lost 5 bases, J lost 6 bases, and 14 bases lay in between. Germline assignment: CDR1 GTSNPN and CDR2 SVGIG (reference sequence). This CDR3 is CAWGRPYVEQYF. Here the CDR3 DNA reads TGTGCCTGGGGTCGGCCCTACGTCGAGCAGTACTTC.

This clonotype was seen only a few times. This chain joins TRBV6-2 or TRBV6-3 and TRBJ2-1; TRBD1 matches at 8 bases. The CDR3 covers 14 residues. V trimming: 7 bases; J trimming: 9 bases; junction bases outside the gene matches: 11. In germline, CDR1 is MNHEY, CDR2 SVGEGT. The CDR3 DNA sequence: TGTGCCAGCACTTTGTGGGGTCAGGGGGCTGAGCAGTTCTTC. Translated, it gives CASTLWGQGAEQFF.

This clonotype is classed as medium-sized (0.01 to 0.1%). The chain combines TRBV11-2 with TRBJ2-7; D ambiguous. CDR3 length: 15 amino acids. Germline values: CDR1 SGHAT, CDR2 FQNNGV. Deletions cut 5 bases from V and 4 bases from J, with 18 bases between. DNA of the CDR3: TGTGCCAGCAGCCTCAGCTCGGGCCTCGGGTACGAGCAGTACTTC. This encodes CASSLSSGLGYEQYF.

The chain joins TRBV28 to TRBJ2-2; D is unresolved. CDR3 length: 13 amino acids. V gave up 1 base and J gave up 7 bases, with 7 bases separating them. Germline assignment: CDR1 MDHEN and CDR2 SYDVKM. The CDR3 bases are TGTGCCAGCAGTTTATTAGAGGTCGGGGAGCTGTTTTTT. The encoded protein is CASSLLEVGELFF.

This clonotype is termed medium-sized. The chain combines TRBV7-3 with TRBJ2-7, with D perhaps TRBD2 (5 bases). Germline V CDR1 and CDR2: SGHTA, FQGTGA. Trimming took 4 bases from V and 5 from J, leaving 12 bases between them. This CDR3 region has 13 residues. The CDR3 nucleotides are TGTGCCAGCAGCTACGGGGAAATGGACGAGCAGTACTTC. Its translation: CASSYGEMDEQYF.

This clonotype rates as medium-sized. The gene calls are TRBV6-5 and TRBJ2-1; TRBD1 is a possible D gene (5 bases). The CDR3 has 16 amino acids. With 2 bases removed from V and 3 bases from J, the gap between germline ends came to 14 bases. Germline CDR1 and CDR2: MNHEY and SVGAGI. The chain's CDR3 is CASSYGGADLYNEQFF. The DNA for the CDR3 is TGTGCCAGCAGTTACGGTGGGGCGGATCTCTACAATGAGCAGTTCTTC.

This clonotype appeared a few times. The chain has TRBV6-5 and TRBJ2-7; the D gene is possibly TRBD2 (6 bases). Germline CDR1 and CDR2: MNHEY and SVGAGI. The V and J ends lost 2 bases and 0 bases respectively, with 20 bases between them. The CDR3 is made up of 18 amino acids. The CDR3 coding sequence is TGTGCCAGCAGTTACCAGCAAGTTGGCGGGGTCTACTCCTACGAGCAGTACTTC. It codes for CASSYQQVGGVYSYEQYF.

With regard to this clonotype: Given a much more abundant clone one base away, this may be a read error. The CDR3 carries no conserved terminal phenylalanine or tryptophan, so it likely arises from a read error. The chain uses TRBV7-2 and TRBJ2-7; D perhaps matches TRBD1 (6 bases). V was pared by 5 bases and J by 3 bases, with 17 bases between. Germline CDR1 reads SGHTA; CDR2 reads FQGNSA. The CDR3 contains 15 residues. The CDR3 DNA reads TGTGCCAGCAGCCCAACAGGGCATCTTGACTACGAGCAGTACTCC. Translating gives CASSPTGHLDYEQYS.

This clonotype was seen a few times. J is TRBJ2-7 and V is TRBV6-2 or TRBV6-3; the D gene is possibly TRBD2 (6 bases). Trimming left V 2 bases short and J 2 bases short, with 13 bases between. CDR1 and CDR2 from the germline V gene are MNHEY and SVGEGT. The CDR3 contains 15 residues. The CDR3 DNA reads TGTGCCAGCAGTTACGGCGGGGCCTCCACCTACGAGCAGTACTTC. It translates to CASSYGGASTYEQYF.

This clonotype is labeled medium-sized. This chain uses TRBV10-3 with TRBJ1-5; no firm D call. The CDR3 totals 15 residues. Trimming stripped 3 bases from V and 4 bases from J, with 13 bases between. Germline CDR1 is ENHRY and CDR2 is SYGVKD. The CDR3: CAISESGPTNQPQHF. The CDR3 DNA reads TGTGCCATCAGTGAATCCGGGCCTACTAATCAGCCCCAGCATTTT.

This clonotype came up a few times. The CDR3 is CSASAIYEQYF. The DNA of the CDR3 is TGCAGTGCTAGCGCCATCTACGAGCAGTACTTC. The chain couples TRBV20-1 to TRBJ2-7, with no clear D. Looked up from germline, CDR1 is DFQATT and CDR2 is SNEGSKA (reference sequence). The CDR3 spans 11 residues. V lost 3 bases and J lost 3, with 6 bases in between.

By share, this clonotype ranks as medium-sized. The chain couples TRBV28 to TRBJ1-1; D is unclear. The CDR3 is 13 residues long. CDR1 and CDR2 from the germline V gene are MDHEN and SYDVKM. Deletions cut 3 bases from V and 2 bases from J, with 7 bases between. The CDR3 reads CASSFMGNTEAFF. CDR3 DNA: TGTGCCAGCAGTTTTATGGGTAACACTGAAGCTTTCTTT.

This clonotype is medium-sized (0.01 to 0.1%). The CDR3 reads CASRGLVVGTDTQYF. CDR3 DNA sequence: TGTGCCAGCAGGGGACTAGTCGTAGGGACAGATACGCAGTATTTT. The chain recombines TRBV12-3 or TRBV12-4 with TRBJ2-3; 8 nucleotides match TRBD2. Trimming cost V 6 bases and J 3 bases; bases outside gene matches: 8. CDR3 length equals 15 residues.

This clonotype is judged medium-sized (0.01 to 0.1%). The chain carries TRBV7-9 and TRBJ1-1; TRBD1 aligns across 7 bases. Germline values: CDR1 SEHNR, CDR2 FQNEAQ (reference sequence). V lost 6 bases to trimming and J lost 6 bases; unmatched junction nucleotides: 10. CDR3 size: 14 residues. This chain's CDR3 is CASSPKTGRAEAFF. The CDR3 nucleotides are TGTGCCAGCAGTCCTAAGACAGGGCGGGCTGAAGCTTTCTTT.

This rearrangement joins TRBV29-1 to TRBJ2-5; TRBD1 matches at 7 bases. V gave up 7 bases and J gave up 2 bases; unmatched junction bases: 10. CDR3 length: 14 residues. Per germline, CDR1 SQVTM and CDR2 ANQGSEA. DNA of the CDR3: TGCAGCGCCGACGGGACAGCGTCTCAAGAGACCCAGTACTTC. This codes for CSADGTASQETQYF.

There are a few counts of this clonotype. The rearrangement uses TRBV27 and TRBJ1-1, with a tentative D call TRBD1 (5 bases). The CDR3 loop spans 12 amino acids. With 3 bases removed from V and 10 bases from J, the gap between germline ends came to 12 bases. Per germline, CDR1 MNHEY and CDR2 SMNVEV (reference sequence). The CDR3 nucleotides are TGTGCCAGCAGTTTGGGGACGGGGCGAGCTTTCTTT. This encodes CASSLGTGRAFF.

The rearrangement uses TRBV5-4 and TRBJ1-1, with TRBD1 identical over 7 bases. The germline CDR1 and CDR2 sequences are SGHNT and YYREEE (reference sequence). The ends lost 4 bases at V and 5 bases at J; junction bases unmatched: 8. The length of the CDR3 is 14 residues. CDR3 DNA: TGTGCCAGCAGCGCCCGGGACAGAAGAACTGAAGCTTTCTTT. Translated: CASSARDRRTEAFF.

The rearrangement joins TRBV13 to TRBJ1-5, with 9 nucleotides matching TRBD1. The CDR3 covers 16 residues. V dropped 4 bases and J dropped 2; count of bases not matched to a gene: 6. Germline V gene sequence: CDR1 PRHDT, CDR2 FYEKMQ (reference sequence). This CDR3 is CASSYRQGDGNQPQHF. CDR3 nucleotide sequence: TGTGCCAGCAGCTACCGACAGGGGGATGGCAATCAGCCCCAGCATTTT.

The sample holds a few counts of this clonotype. V is TRBV10-1 and J is TRBJ1-5; 7 nucleotides agree with TRBD1. There are 14 residues in the CDR3. The V gene's germline CDR1 is WNHNN and CDR2 SYGVQD (reference sequence). V trimming: 3 bases; J trimming: 5 bases; junction bases outside the gene matches: 4. CDR3 sequence (DNA): TGCGCCAGCAGTGAAGGACAGGTCGATCAGCCCCAGCATTTT. Encoded protein: CASSEGQVDQPQHF.